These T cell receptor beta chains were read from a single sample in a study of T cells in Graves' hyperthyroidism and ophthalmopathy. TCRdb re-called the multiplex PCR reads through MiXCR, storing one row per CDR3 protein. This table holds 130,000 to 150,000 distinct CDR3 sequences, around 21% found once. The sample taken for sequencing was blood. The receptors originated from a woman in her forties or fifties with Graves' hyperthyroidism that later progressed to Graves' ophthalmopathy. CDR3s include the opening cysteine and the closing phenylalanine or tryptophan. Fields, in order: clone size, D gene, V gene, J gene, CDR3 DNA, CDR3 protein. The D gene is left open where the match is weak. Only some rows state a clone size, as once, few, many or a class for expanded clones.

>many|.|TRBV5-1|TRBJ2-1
TGCGCCAGCAGCTTAGCCGATCGATCCTACAATGAGCAGTTCTTC
CASSLADRSYNEQFF
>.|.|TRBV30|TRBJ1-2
TGTGCCTGGAGCCAGGGAGCTACTAACTATGGCTACACCTTC
CAWSQGATNYGYTF
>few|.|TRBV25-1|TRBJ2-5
TGTGCCAGCAGCGCCTCCAGGGGACGAGAGACCCAGTACTTC
CASSASRGRETQYF
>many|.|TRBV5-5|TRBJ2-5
TGTGCCAGCAGCCCCATCGGGCAGGGGGAGACCCAGTACTTC
CASSPIGQGETQYF
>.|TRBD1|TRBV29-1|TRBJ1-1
TGCAGCGCCGGGACAGGGGCCCTGAACACTGAAGCTTTCTTT
CSAGTGALNTEAFF
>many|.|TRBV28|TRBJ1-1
TGTGCCGGCAAGGACGGCAGACAGAACACTGAAGCTTTCTTT
CAGKDGRQNTEAFF
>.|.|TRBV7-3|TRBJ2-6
TGTGCCAGCAGCTCAAACTCTGGGGCCAACGTCCTGACTTTC
CASSSNSGANVLTF
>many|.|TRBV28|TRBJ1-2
TGTGCCAGCAGTTCCCCGGGGCAGGGATACTATGGCTACACCTTC
CASSSPGQGYYGYTF
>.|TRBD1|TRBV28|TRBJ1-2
TGTGCCAGCAGCTCGGGACAGGGGGGGGGCTACACCTTC
CASSSGQGGGYTF
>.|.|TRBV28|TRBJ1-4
TGTGCCAGCAAAGAAGGGCGCACCGAAAAACTGTTTTTT
CASKEGRTEKLFF
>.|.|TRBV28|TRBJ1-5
TGTGCCAGCAGTTCGGGGGGTTGGAGCAATCAGCCCCAGCATTTT
CASSSGGWSNQPQHF
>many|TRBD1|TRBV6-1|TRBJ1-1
TGTGCCAGCACTCGGGACAGCAACACTGAAGCTTTCTTT
CASTRDSNTEAFF
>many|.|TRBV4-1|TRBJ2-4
TGCGCCAGCAGCCAAGAGTCAGGGCTAGCCAAAAACATTCAGTACTTC
CASSQESGLAKNIQYF
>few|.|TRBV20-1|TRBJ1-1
TGCAGTGCTAGTTTGGGGGTGGACACTGAAGCTTTCTTT
CSASLGVDTEAFF
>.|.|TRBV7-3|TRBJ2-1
TGTGCCAGCAGCGGGGGGTTCCCCTACAATGAGCAGTTCTTC
CASSGGFPYNEQFF
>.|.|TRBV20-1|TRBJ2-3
TGCAGTGCTAGCGGGTTAAGCACAGATACGCGCTATTTT
CSASGLSTDTRYF
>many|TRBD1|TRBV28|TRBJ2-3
TGTGCCAGCAGTACCCGCGACAGGGATACAGATACGCAGTATTTT
CASSTRDRDTDTQYF
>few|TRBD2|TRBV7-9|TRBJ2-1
TGTGCCAGCAGTCGGGGACAGTCGGCTCCGGGACTAGCGGGAGGGAACATCTACAATGAGCAGTTCTTC
CASSRGQSAPGLAGGNIYNEQFF
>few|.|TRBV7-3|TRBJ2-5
TGTGCCAGCAGCAGCGGTCTGGGAGAGACCCAGTACTTC
CASSSGLGETQYF
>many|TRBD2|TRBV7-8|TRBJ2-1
TGTGCCAGCAGCTTAGGAAGCCTTACTAGCGGGAGTGGGAATGAGCAGTTCTTC
CASSLGSLTSGSGNEQFF
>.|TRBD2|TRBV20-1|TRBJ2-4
TGCAGCGGGGGGGGGAGAGGGGATTCCAACATTCAGTACTTC
CSGGGRGDSNIQYF
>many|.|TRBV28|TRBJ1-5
TGTGCCAGCAGTTTACCCGGGACTTATCAGCCCCAGCATTTT
CASSLPGTYQPQHF
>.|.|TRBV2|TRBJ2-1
TGTGCACAACAGAGTGGCAATGAGCAGTTCTTC
CAQQSGNEQFF
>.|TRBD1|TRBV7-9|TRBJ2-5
TGTGCCAGCAGCTTAGGCCTGACAGGGGTGACCCAGTACTTC
CASSLGLTGVTQYF
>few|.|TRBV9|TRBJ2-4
TGTGCCAGCAGCGTAGGGAGGGGAGGAGCCGGAGCCAAAAACATTCAGTACTTC
CASSVGRGGAGAKNIQYF
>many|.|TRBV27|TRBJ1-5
TGTGCCAGCACCCCCGCGGGGGGCTATCAGCCCCAGCATTTT
CASTPAGGYQPQHF
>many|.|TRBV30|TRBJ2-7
TGTGCCTGGAGCGAATCCATCTCCTACGAGCAGTACTTC
CAWSESISYEQYF
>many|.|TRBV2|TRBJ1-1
TGTGCCAGCAGTGAAGGCGGGAGGAAGGCTTTCTTT
CASSEGGRKAFF
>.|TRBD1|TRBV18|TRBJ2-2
TGTGCCAGCTCACGGCCTGGACAGGGGGCCTTCGCCGGGGAGCTGTTTTTT
CASSRPGQGAFAGELFF
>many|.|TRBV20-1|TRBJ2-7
TGCAGTGCTAGAGCCCATGGGGACGAGCAGTACTTC
CSARAHGDEQYF
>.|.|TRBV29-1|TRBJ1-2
TGCAGCGCCAACACGGATAACTATGGCTACACCTTC
CSANTDNYGYTF
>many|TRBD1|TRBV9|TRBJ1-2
TGTGCCAGCAGCGTAGGGGGACAGGCCAACTATGGCTACACCTTC
CASSVGGQANYGYTF
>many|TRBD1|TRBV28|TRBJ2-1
TGTGCCAGCAGTTTATCCGGGACAGCCGGCGCATCCCAGCATCCCCACAATGAGCAGTTCTTC
CASSLSGTAGASQHPHNEQFF
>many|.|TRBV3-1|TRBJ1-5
TGTGCCAGCAGCCACAGGGCTAGCAATCAGCCCCAGCATTTT
CASSHRASNQPQHF
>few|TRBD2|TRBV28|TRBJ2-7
TGTGCCAGCCGCAGGACTAGCGGGCCCCCCTACGAGCAGTACTTC
CASRRTSGPPYEQYF
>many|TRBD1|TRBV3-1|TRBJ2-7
TGTGCCAGCAGCCGTAGACAGGGGGCGAAGCAGTACTTC
CASSRRQGAKQYF
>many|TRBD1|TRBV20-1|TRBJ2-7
TGCAGTGCTAGAGTTCTCCCCGGCCGGACAGGACTCTCCTACGAGCAGTACTTC
CSARVLPGRTGLSYEQYF
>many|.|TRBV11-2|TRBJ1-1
TGTGCCAGCAGCTTAGATTCCTACAGGAACACTGAAGCTTTCTTT
CASSLDSYRNTEAFF
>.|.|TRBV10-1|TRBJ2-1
TGCGCCAGCAGTGAGTATCCCAGCGGAACCTACAATGAGCAGCTCTTC
CASSEYPSGTYNEQLF
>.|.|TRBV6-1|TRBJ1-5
TGTGCCAGCAGTGACCCGCAGGGCGTCAATCAGCCCCAGCATTTT
CASSDPQGVNQPQHF
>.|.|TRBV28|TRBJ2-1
TGTGCCAGCAGTCCCCCACGGGTATACAATGAGCAGTTCTTC
CASSPPRVYNEQFF
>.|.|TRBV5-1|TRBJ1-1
TGCGCCAGCATACTCTCGCCGACTGAGAACACTGAAGCTTTCTTT
CASILSPTENTEAFF
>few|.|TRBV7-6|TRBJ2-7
TGTGCCAGCAGCTTAGGAGGGGCGGGGCAGGCCTACGAGCAGTACTTC
CASSLGGAGQAYEQYF
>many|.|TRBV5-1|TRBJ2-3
TGCGCCAGCAGCTTGGGCCTTCCTCTAGCGACCAGCACAGATACGCAGTATTTT
CASSLGLPLATSTDTQYF
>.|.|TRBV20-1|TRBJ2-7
TGCAGTGCTCAGCAAGGACTACACGCCTCCTCCTACGAGCAGTACTTC
CSAQQGLHASSYEQYF
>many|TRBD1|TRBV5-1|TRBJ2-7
TGCGCCAGCAGCTTGGTGGGGGCCGGGACAGGGGACTACGAGCAGTACTTC
CASSLVGAGTGDYEQYF
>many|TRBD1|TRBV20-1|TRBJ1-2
TGCAGTGCTAGGGGACAGGTGGATTTGGGTAGCTACACCTTC
CSARGQVDLGSYTF